Detailed here is one T cell receptor beta chain. Its antigen is not identified. Using a J-beta primer mix together with a sample-barcoded 5' primer, a second PCR was run for roughly 7 to 11 cycles. Individual samples furnished no less than 3 million CDR3-containing paired-end reads apiece. One entry per CDR3 protein results from TCRdb running MiXCR on the 5' RACE reads. The sample comprises 850,000 to 1,300,000 distinct CDR3 sequences, 45% of which are singletons, and around 18% rests with the top ten. The data were obtained in a study of blood T cells in healthy people across ages. The CDR3 has 13 residues. With 6 bases clipped from V and 9 bases from J, the junction kept 8 bases outside the gene matches. Germline CDR1 and CDR2: MNHEY and SMNVEV (reference sequence). Whole-study findings and limits: Unsorted PBMCs blocked a conclusive comparison of naive and antigen-experienced cells. Roughly linearly, TCR beta diversity per million T cells fell as age increased. Changes in expanded clonotypes were possibly confounded, as the CMV status of donors was unknown.

The material sequenced was blood. This TCR was sampled from a woman aged 60-75 years in good health. The V gene is TRBV27, the J gene TRBJ2-1, with 7 nucleotides matching TRBD2. The CDR3 reads CASSAGEGGEQFF. The CDR3 DNA reads TGTGCCAGCAGCGCGGGGGAGGGCGGTGAGCAGTTCTTC.